The T cell receptor (beta chain) under discussion was sequenced for a study of T cell changes during pregnancy in multiple sclerosis. This CDR3 region has 16 residues. Germline V gives CDR1 LNHDA, CDR2 SQIVND (reference sequence). Trimming removed 4 bases at V and 2 bases at J, with 16 bases between. This clone has just one count. This table comes from immunoSEQ multiplex PCR, and its TCRdb copy is limited to in-frame clones, with some not included. The sample gives more than 45,000 clones, under 95% of which show up once; about 0.5% is in the top ten. The genes are TRBV19 and TRBJ2-3; D is perhaps TRBD1 (6 bases). Sequences were derived from CD4+ T cells from peripheral blood mononuclear cells, sampled in the second trimester of pregnancy. This TCR came from a female donor with multiple sclerosis, enrolled in a pregnancy study. The CDR3 is CASSRRDNPPTDTQYF. The DNA of the CDR3 is TGTGCCAGTAGTAGACGGGACAACCCCCCCACAGATACGCAGTATTTT. Full variable domain (missing parts from reference TRBV19 and TRBJ2-3): DGGITQSPKYLFRKEGQNVTLSCEQNLNHDAMYWYRQDPGQGLRLIYYSQIVNDFQKGDIAEGYSVSREKKESFPLTVTSAQKNPTAFYLCASSRRDNPPTDTQYFGPGTRLTVL.